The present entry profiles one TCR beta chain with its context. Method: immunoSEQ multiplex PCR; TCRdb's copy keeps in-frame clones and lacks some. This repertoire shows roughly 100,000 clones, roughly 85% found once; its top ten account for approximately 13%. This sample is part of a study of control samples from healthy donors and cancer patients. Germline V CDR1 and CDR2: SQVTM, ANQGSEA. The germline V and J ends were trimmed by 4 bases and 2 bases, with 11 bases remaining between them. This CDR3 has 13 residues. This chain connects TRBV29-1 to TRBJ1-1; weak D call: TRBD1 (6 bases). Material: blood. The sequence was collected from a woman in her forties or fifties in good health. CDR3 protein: CSVAQGVNTEAFF. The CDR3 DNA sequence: TGCAGCGTTGCACAGGGCGTTAACACTGAAGCTTTCTTT.